This TCR beta chain is drawn from a study of Tregs in tolerant kidney transplant recipients. Study-level information: Related graft donors supplied nonmyeloablative bone marrow transplants, and mixed chimerism was transient.

CDR3 size: 15 residues. CDR1 and CDR2 from the germline V gene are LNHDA and SQIVND (reference sequence). The V gene lost 2 bases and the J gene lost 3 bases, with 13 bases spanning the gap. Data came from immunoSEQ multiplex PCR; TCRdb stores just in-frame clones and leaves some out. The sample shows under 95,000 clones, around 93% of them seen only once. V usage is TRBV19 and J usage is TRBJ1-2; D gene ambiguous. The TCR originated in a human donor who received a combined kidney and bone marrow transplant. This specimen consisted of Tregs from blood, obtained before the transplant. CDR3 in amino acids: CASSILRTDYYGYTF. The CDR3 nucleotides read TGTGCCAGTAGTATACTCCGGACGGACTACTATGGCTACACCTTC.